The next 25 T cell receptor beta chains were all read from a single sample in a study of radiation and T cells in renal cell carcinoma. The protocol was immunoSEQ multiplex PCR, while the TCRdb copy is restricted to in-frame clones and leaves out a portion. The sample shows about 140,000 clones, approximately 86% of them seen only once. Time point indicated: blood 4 weeks post-SBRT, at nephrectomy. As for treatment: 15 Gy SBRT to primary tumor, nephrectomy 4 weeks later. The specimen was blood, collected from a patient whose treatment included radiotherapy and nephrectomy. These receptors originate from a woman in her forties or fifties with renal cell carcinoma.

The chain uses TRBV14 and TRBJ1-2; D remains unclear. CDR1 and CDR2 (germline): SGHDN, FVKESK. V was cut by 6 bases and J by 4 bases, with 9 bases left in between. This CDR3 comprises 12 residues. The CDR3 nucleotides are TGTGCCAGCAGTAGTGCCTTCTATGGCTACACCTTC. Encoded protein: CASSSAFYGYTF.

Comments on this clone: Distinct nucleotide sequences in the sample also encode this CDR3. This chain connects TRBV4-2 to TRBJ2-2; TRBD1 matches 9 bases. The CDR3 covers 15 residues. The ends lost 1 base at V and 5 bases at J; junction bases unmatched: 2. CDR1 is LGHNA and CDR2 is YNFKEQ in the germline V gene. CDR3 sequence (DNA): TGTGCCAGCAGCCAAGGACAGGGGGGGACCGGGGAGCTGTTTTTT. Encoded protein: CASSQGQGGTGELFF.

V gene TRBV5-1 combines with J gene TRBJ1-6, with a tentative D call TRBD1 (6 bases). Germline V gives CDR1 SGHRS, CDR2 YFSETQ. V was cut by 0 bases and J by 7 bases, with 11 bases left in between. CDR3 size: 15 residues. The CDR3 bases are TGCGCCAGCAGCTTGGACCAGGGGCTAAATTCACCCCTCCACTTT. Translated, it gives CASSLDQGLNSPLHF.

The chain uses TRBV7-2 and TRBJ2-1; TRBD2 matches 10 bases. The CDR3 loop spans 17 amino acids. The V gene's germline CDR1 is SGHTA and CDR2 FQGNSA. Trimming cost V 2 bases and J 8 bases; bases outside gene matches: 12. CDR3 in amino acids: CASSLLGTAGGFYEQFF. The DNA of the CDR3 is TGTGCCAGCAGCTTATTGGGGACAGCGGGAGGGTTCTATGAGCAGTTCTTC. Full variable domain (missing parts from reference TRBV7-2 and TRBJ2-1): GAGVSQSPSNKVTEKGKDVELRCDPISGHTALYWYRQSLGQGLEFLIYFQGNSAPDKSGLPSDRFSAERTGGSVSTLTIQRTQQEDSAVYLCASSLLGTAGGFYEQFFGPGTRLTVL.

This clone has only a few counts. The J gene is TRBJ1-4, the V gene TRBV9; a possible D gene is TRBD1 (5 bases). This CDR3 is 13 amino acids long. Trimming took off 7 bases at V and 6 bases at J, with 13 bases between the two ends. Germline V gene lookup returns CDR1 SGDLS and CDR2 YYNGEE. CDR3 bases: TGTGCCAGCGGTGAGGGGCCGGATGAAAAACTGTTTTTT. Amino acids: CASGEGPDEKLFF. The whole variable domain, filled in from reference TRBV9 and TRBJ1-4, reads DSGVTQTPKHLITATGQRVTLRCSPRSGDLSVYWYQQSLDQGLQFLIQYYNGEERAKGNILERFSAQQFPDLHSELNLSSLELGDSALYFCASGEGPDEKLFFGSGTQLSVL.

The chain combines TRBV6-1 with TRBJ2-7, with 9 bases identical to TRBD1. This CDR3 region has 15 residues. Germline CDR1 and CDR2: MNHNS and SASEGT. The trim removed 8 bases at V and 2 bases at J, leaving 10 bases unmatched. CDR3 coding DNA: TGTGCCAGCCGATTTCGGGGACAGGGTACCTACGAGCAGTACTTC. Translating it yields CASRFRGQGTYEQYF.

For this clone: An end of the junction differs from the germline gene, which may be a read error. The genes are TRBV9 and TRBJ1-1; D is possibly TRBD1 (6 bases). The length of the CDR3 is 16 residues. Germline assignment: CDR1 SGDLS and CDR2 YYNGEE. The CDR3 protein is CASSVEGGNQNAEAFF. The CDR3 bases are TGTGCCAGCAGCGTAGAGGGGGGGAATCAGAACGCTGAAGCTTTCTTT. Full variable domain (rest looked up from reference TRBV9 and TRBJ1-1): DSGVTQTPKHLITATGQRVTLRCSPRSGDLSVYWYQQSLDQGLQFLIQYYNGEERAKGNILERFSAQQFPDLHSELNLSSLELGDSALYFCASSVEGGNQNAEAFFGQGTRLTVV.

V and J are TRBV6-5 and TRBJ1-5; no firm D call. Looked up from germline, CDR1 is MNHEY and CDR2 is SVGAGI. Trimming stripped 9 bases from V and 6 bases from J, with 18 bases between. The CDR3 loop spans 14 amino acids. In DNA form, the CDR3 reads TGTGCCAGACCCCCGGCACCCGTTACTCAGCCCCAGCATTTT. This codes for CARPPAPVTQPQHF.

The gene calls are TRBV10-1 and TRBJ2-5; D uncertain. The V gene lost 3 bases and the J gene lost 6 bases, with 11 bases spanning the gap. CDR1 and CDR2 (germline): WNHNN, SYGVQD (reference sequence). The CDR3 spans 13 residues. CDR3 nucleotide sequence: TGCGCCAGCAGTGACGGTGAGGAGCAGACCCAGTACTTC. The encoded protein is CASSDGEEQTQYF.

V gene TRBV5-1 combines with J gene TRBJ2-3, with a weak D call TRBD2 (7 bases). The V and J ends lost 0 bases and 3 bases respectively, with 17 bases between them. This CDR3 contains 17 residues. Per the germline V gene, CDR1 is SGHRS and CDR2 is YFSETQ. CDR3: CASSLGAGAGWTDTQYF. DNA of the CDR3: TGCGCCAGCAGCTTGGGGGCGGGGGCCGGTTGGACAGATACGCAGTATTTT.

The V call is TRBV10-3, the J call TRBJ2-3; D uncertain. This CDR3 is built from 14 residues. Per germline, CDR1 ENHRY and CDR2 SYGVKD. Between the trimmed V and J ends, which lost 7 bases and 2 bases, there was a span of 13 bases. CDR3: CAITDLGVTDTQYF. The DNA for the CDR3 is TGTGCCATCACCGATCTTGGGGTCACAGATACGCAGTATTTT.

The genes are TRBV5-1 and TRBJ2-7, with TRBD1 matching over 9 bases. Germline V lookup: CDR1 SGHRS, CDR2 YFSETQ. This CDR3 has 16 amino acids. V gave up 4 bases and J gave up 0 bases; unmatched junction bases: 8. The CDR3 DNA sequence: TGCGCCAGCAGCCCGGGTTGGGACAGGGTCTCCTACGAGCAGTACTTC. Translating gives CASSPGWDRVSYEQYF.

The genes are TRBV5-6 and TRBJ2-2; 12 positions match TRBD1. The germline V gene has CDR1 SGHDT and CDR2 YYEEEE. There are 15 residues in the CDR3. V lost 3 bases to trimming and J lost 6 bases; unmatched junction nucleotides: 3. The CDR3 region is CASSWGQGASGELFF. CDR3 DNA sequence: TGTGCCAGCAGCTGGGGACAGGGGGCTTCCGGGGAGCTGTTTTTT. Together with reference TRBV5-6 and TRBJ2-2, the CDR3 gives the full variable domain: DAGVTQSPTHLIKTRGQQVTLRCSPKSGHDTVSWYQQALGQGPQFIFQYYEEEERQRGNFPDRFSGHQFPNYSSELNVNALLLGDSALYLCASSWGQGASGELFFGEGSRLTVL.

The chain is built from TRBV6-5 and TRBJ2-1; TRBD2 aligns across 15 bases. This CDR3 is 15 amino acids long. V was pared by 5 bases and J by 9 bases, with 5 bases of the junction left unmatched. The germline CDR1 and CDR2 sequences are MNHEY and SVGAGI. The CDR3 reads CASSRTGLAGGEQFF. The CDR3 region has the DNA TGTGCCAGCAGTCGAACGGGACTAGCGGGAGGTGAGCAGTTCTTC.

On this clone itself: One end of the junction varies from germline; a read error may be responsible. V usage is TRBV30 and J usage is TRBJ2-7, with 11 bases aligning to TRBD2. This CDR3 comprises 14 residues. From germline, CDR1 is GTSNPN and CDR2 SVGIG (reference sequence). The chain's CDR3 is CAWSVSLAGVGVLF. The CDR3 DNA sequence: TGTGCCTGGAGTGTGTCACTAGCGGGGGTAGGGGTGCTCTTC.

This chain connects TRBV7-2 to TRBJ1-1; no reliable D call. In germline, CDR1 is SGHTA, CDR2 FQGNSA. This CDR3 has 14 amino acids. Between the trimmed V and J ends, which lost 5 bases and 5 bases, there was a span of 15 bases. This chain's CDR3 is CASSRDVVGTEAFF. The CDR3 DNA sequence: TGTGCCAGCAGCCGCGACGTTGTGGGGACTGAAGCTTTCTTT.

The chain uses TRBV7-2 and TRBJ1-1; 7 bases match TRBD1. CDR1 and CDR2 (germline): SGHTA, FQGNSA. The V and J ends lost 4 bases and 2 bases, in that order; junction bases with no gene match: 4. The CDR3 has 14 amino acids. Here the CDR3 reads CASSWGQTNTEAFF. CDR3 in DNA: TGTGCCAGCAGCTGGGGACAGACAAACACTGAAGCTTTCTTT.

The chain is built from TRBV6-5 and TRBJ2-7; 14 nucleotides align to TRBD2. The germline V gene encodes CDR1 MNHEY and CDR2 SVGAGI. CDR3 length: 15 amino acids. The V segment lost 2 bases and the J segment 3 bases; nucleotides outside the gene matches: 0. The CDR3 region is CASSYGTSGGYEQYF. CDR3 nucleotides: TGTGCCAGCAGTTACGGGACTAGCGGGGGCTACGAGCAGTACTTC.

The DNA of the CDR3 is TGTGCCAGCAGTCTCGCGGGGGGTGGTTCACCCCTCCACTTT. Amino acids: CASSLAGGGSPLHF. The chain employs TRBV28 and TRBJ1-6; tentatively, D is TRBD1 (5 bases). Germline loops: CDR1 MDHEN, CDR2 SYDVKM. CDR3 length: 14 residues. Trimming left V 5 bases short and J 9 bases short, with 14 bases between. The full variable domain, its missing parts supplied by reference TRBV28 and TRBJ1-6, is DVKVTQSSRYLVKRTGEKVFLECVQDMDHENMFWYRQDPGLGLRLIYFSYDVKMKEKGDIPEGYSVSREKKERFSLILESASTNQTSMYLCASSLAGGGSPLHFGNGTRLTVT.

The chain has TRBV7-2 and TRBJ2-6; no clear D gene. Per the germline V gene, CDR1 is SGHTA and CDR2 is FQGNSA. This CDR3 contains 17 residues. V dropped 6 bases and J dropped 0 bases, with 15 bases sitting between them. The CDR3 spells CASRPRVPTSGANVLTF. The CDR3 bases are TGTGCCAGCAGGCCCCGGGTCCCAACCTCTGGGGCCAACGTCCTGACTTTC. The complete variable domain, with remaining parts taken from reference TRBV7-2 and TRBJ2-6, reads GAGVSQSPSNKVTEKGKDVELRCDPISGHTALYWYRQSLGQGLEFLIYFQGNSAPDKSGLPSDRFSAERTGGSVSTLTIQRTQQEDSAVYLCASRPRVPTSGANVLTFGAGSRLTVL.

The chain links TRBV10-1 to TRBJ2-3; D might be TRBD2 (5 bases). This CDR3 has 13 amino acids. The germline V and J ends were trimmed by 2 bases and 6 bases, with 9 bases remaining between them. CDR1 and CDR2 from the germline V gene are WNHNN and SYGVQD (reference sequence). CDR3 nucleotide sequence: TGCGCCAGCAGTGAGCCGAGGGCGGATACGCAGTATTTT. As protein: CASSEPRADTQYF.

This clone occurred a few times. This chain uses TRBV19 with TRBJ1-1; TRBD1 is a possible D gene (6 bases). V was cut by 4 bases and J by 3 bases, with 12 bases left in between. Germline V CDR1 and CDR2: LNHDA, SQIVND (reference sequence). This CDR3 has 14 amino acids. DNA of the CDR3: TGTGCCAGTAGTAATGGAGGGGGTGACACTGAAGCTTTCTTT. Protein product: CASSNGGGDTEAFF.

V and J are TRBV14 and TRBJ2-1; D is possibly TRBD1 (6 bases). Trimming took off 4 bases at V and 5 bases at J, with 21 bases between the two ends. This CDR3 is built from 17 residues. CDR1 is SGHDN, CDR2 FVKESK, per germline. CDR3 nucleotides: TGTGCCAGCAGCCCACCCCCCTACAGGGCGGATAACAATGAGCAGTTCTTC. It is translated as CASSPPPYRADNNEQFF.

This rearrangement joins TRBV7-2 to TRBJ2-5; 7 bases map to TRBD1. This CDR3 spans 13 amino acids. V shed 5 bases, J shed 5 bases, and the junction held 5 bases outside the gene matches. In germline, CDR1 is SGHTA, CDR2 FQGNSA. The DNA for the CDR3 is TGTGCCAGCAGCCGACAGGGTACCGAGACCCAGTACTTC. Protein sequence: CASSRQGTETQYF.

This rearrangement joins TRBV7-3 to TRBJ2-7; either TRBD1 or TRBD2 may supply D (5 bases each). Germline V gene lookup returns CDR1 SGHTA and CDR2 FQGTGA. V was pared by 5 bases and J by 0 bases, with 14 bases between. The CDR3 loop spans 15 amino acids. The chain's CDR3 is CASSPQRGSSYEQYF. CDR3 sequence (DNA): TGTGCCAGCAGCCCCCAGAGGGGCTCCTCCTACGAGCAGTACTTC.